Shown below are 12 T cell receptor beta chains from a single sample sequenced in a study of T cell repertoires in cytomegalovirus infection. TCRdb passed the reads through MiXCR, listing each CDR3 protein once. The sample holds some 280,000 distinct CDR3 sequences, roughly an eighth seen once. Sequencing was performed on PBMCs. Receptor source: a human donor in good health (CMV status not recorded). Some clones in this sample may be carry-over from other donors' samples.

In this sample, this clonotype turned up a few times. The rearrangement links TRBV20-1 to TRBJ1-4; tentatively, D is TRBD1 (6 bases). The V gene's germline CDR1 is DFQATT and CDR2 SNEGSKA (reference sequence). V lost 0 bases and J 4 bases, leaving 12 bases between the germline ends. This CDR3 contains 15 residues. The CDR3 DNA reads as TGCAGTGCTAGAGATTTCCAGGGGATTAATGAAAAACTGTTTTTT. Translation gives CSARDFQGINEKLFF.

This clonotype has only one observation. Germline and junction disagree at one end, which may indicate a read error. The rearrangement joins TRBV7-7 to TRBJ2-1; 16 bases agree with TRBD2. The CDR3 loop spans 18 amino acids. Germline V gene lookup returns CDR1 SSHAT and CDR2 FNYEAQ (reference sequence). The CDR3 DNA reads TGTGCTAGCAGCCCGGGGACTAGCGGGAGGGCCCAGCATCATGAGCAGTTCTTC. Translation gives CASSPGTSGRAQHHEQFF.

This clonotype was picked up many times. V usage is TRBV6-6 and J usage is TRBJ1-2, with 10 nucleotides matching TRBD1. Unmatched junction bases numbered 11, after V lost 3 bases and J lost 4 bases. CDR3 length: 17 residues. From germline, CDR1 is MNHNY and CDR2 SVGAGI (reference sequence). The chain's CDR3 is CASSYGDRGRTGYGYTF. CDR3 sequence (DNA): TGTGCCAGCAGTTATGGGGACAGGGGCCGGACGGGCTATGGCTACACCTTC.

At least ten counts were recorded for this clonotype. V is TRBV6-1 and J is TRBJ2-1; TRBD2 aligns across 8 bases. Germline V gene lookup returns CDR1 MNHNS and CDR2 SASEGT. The V gene end was trimmed by 6 bases and the J gene end by 8 bases; junction bases not matched to a gene: 9. This CDR3 is built from 14 residues. The CDR3 sequence is CASRSGTSKDEQFF. The CDR3 DNA reads as TGTGCCAGCAGATCCGGGACTAGTAAAGATGAGCAGTTCTTC.

The chain joins TRBV12-3 or TRBV12-4 to TRBJ1-1; D not resolved. This CDR3 region has 11 residues. Between the trimmed V and J ends, which lost 3 bases and 6 bases, there was a span of 5 bases. The CDR3 reads CASSFEAEAFF. The CDR3 DNA reads TGTGCCAGCAGTTTTGAGGCTGAAGCTTTCTTT.

The V and J genes are TRBV3-1 and TRBJ1-4, with TRBD1 matching 11 bases. Germline V CDR1 and CDR2: LGHDT, YNNKEL (reference sequence). The CDR3 extends over 15 amino acids. Trimming took 4 bases from V and 7 from J; bases not matched to a gene: 5. Here the CDR3 reads CASSRSGTGGEKLFF. CDR3 bases: TGTGCCAGCAGCCGATCCGGGACAGGGGGTGAAAAACTGTTTTTT.

This clonotype turned up a few times. The chain joins TRBV12-3 or TRBV12-4 to TRBJ1-5; D is possibly TRBD1 (5 bases). Trimming removed 7 bases from V and 7 bases from J, with 14 bases in between. The CDR3 covers 13 residues. In DNA form, the CDR3 reads TGTGCCAGCATACGGGACGCCGGGCAGCCCCAGCATTTT. Its protein product is CASIRDAGQPQHF.

Many counts were recorded for this clonotype. V gene TRBV7-2 combines with J gene TRBJ2-2; TRBD1 matches 8 bases. CDR1 is SGHTA and CDR2 is FQGNSA in the germline V gene. Germline trimming cut 2 bases from V and 4 bases from J; bases unmatched to any gene: 3. The CDR3 totals 15 residues. The chain's CDR3 is CASSLRTGFTGELFF. The CDR3 DNA reads TGTGCCAGCAGCTTAAGGACAGGGTTCACCGGGGAGCTGTTTTTT. Full variable domain (remainder filled in from reference TRBV7-2 and TRBJ2-2): GAGVSQSPSNKVTEKGKDVELRCDPISGHTALYWYRQSLGQGLEFLIYFQGNSAPDKSGLPSDRFSAERTGGSVSTLTIQRTQQEDSAVYLCASSLRTGFTGELFFGEGSRLTVL.

This clonotype has ten or more counts. This chain links TRBV12-3 or TRBV12-4 with TRBJ2-1; 12 positions agree with TRBD2. The V and J ends lost 5 bases and 0 bases, in that order; junction bases with no gene match: 17. This CDR3 region has 21 residues. The DNA for the CDR3 is TGTGCCAGCAGTGGCCATCCCTCTAGCGGGGGGGCACCTAGCTCCTACAATGAGCAGTTCTTC. It is translated as CASSGHPSSGGAPSSYNEQFF.

Ten or more counts support this clonotype. The CDR3 sequence is CASSHLRQKNTEAFF. The CDR3 nucleotides read TGTGCCAGCAGCCATCTCAGACAGAAGAACACTGAAGCTTTCTTT. The rearrangement joins TRBV3-1 to TRBJ1-1; D perhaps matches TRBD1 (5 bases). CDR1 is LGHDT and CDR2 is YNNKEL in the germline V gene (reference sequence). Trimming pared 3 bases from V and 1 base from J, leaving 12 bases between. The CDR3 consists of 15 residues.

Turning to this clonotype: A much larger clone lies one base from this, so it may be a read error. This chain joins TRBV7-9 and TRBJ2-5; 8 nucleotides agree with TRBD1. Germline CDR1 reads SEHNR; CDR2 reads FQNEAQ (reference sequence). CDR3 length equals 13 residues. In DNA, the CDR3 is TGTGTCAGCAGGGACAGGCTCCCAGAGACCCAGTACTTC. It codes for CVSRDRLPETQYF.

This clonotype was seen only a few times. The V and J genes are TRBV28 and TRBJ2-7; either TRBD1 or TRBD2 may supply D (5 bases each). CDR3 length equals 20 residues. Germline assignment: CDR1 MDHEN and CDR2 SYDVKM. Deletions cut 5 bases from V and 2 bases from J, with 31 bases between. The CDR3 bases are TGTGCCAGCAGTCCGTTTCGTGGCGCGGGCAGGGCCGTTCTAACCTACGAGCAGTACTTC. It specifies CASSPFRGAGRAVLTYEQYF.